This T cell receptor beta chain was retrieved from a study of prognosis after radiotherapy for stage I lung cancer. Amplification of the TCR beta CDR3 (from genomic DNA) was done by two-round multiplex PCR. Used in first-round PCR were primers specific to each TRBV and TRBJ gene. TCRdb called the multiplex PCR reads again in MiXCR, with one record for every CDR3 protein. The sample holds about 34,000 distinct CDR3 sequences, about 34% seen once. This clonotype has a count of ten or more. The sample consisted of PBMCs, taken before or after stereotactic body radiation therapy (not recorded which). This receptor was obtained from a donor aged 50 or older with non-small cell lung cancer.

CDR3 loop: CASSQRASTDTQYF. The CDR3 DNA reads TGCGCCAGCAGCCAAAGGGCTAGCACAGATACGCAGTATTTT. This sequence joins TRBV4-1 and TRBJ2-3; D uncertain. CDR1 is MGHRA, CDR2 YSYEKL, per germline. Trimming stripped 2 bases from V and 0 bases from J, with 6 bases between. The CDR3 is 14 residues long.